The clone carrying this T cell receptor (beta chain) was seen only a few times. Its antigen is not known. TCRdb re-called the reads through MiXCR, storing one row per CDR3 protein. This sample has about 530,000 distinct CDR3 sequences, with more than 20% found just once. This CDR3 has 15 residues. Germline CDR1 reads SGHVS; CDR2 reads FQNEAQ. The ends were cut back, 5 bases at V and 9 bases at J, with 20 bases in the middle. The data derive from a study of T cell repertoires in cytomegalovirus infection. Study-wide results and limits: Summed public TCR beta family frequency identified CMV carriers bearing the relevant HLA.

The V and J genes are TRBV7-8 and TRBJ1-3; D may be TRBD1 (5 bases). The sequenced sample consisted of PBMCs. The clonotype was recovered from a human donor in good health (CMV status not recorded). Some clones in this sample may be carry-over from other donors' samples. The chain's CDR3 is CASSPIGGIYSTIYF. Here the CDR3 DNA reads TGTGCCAGCAGCCCCATCGGGGGAATCTACAGCACCATATATTTT.